These T cell receptor beta chains were read from a single sample in a study of shared clonotypes between healthy human individuals. Method: immunoSEQ multiplex PCR; TCRdb's copy keeps in-frame clones and lacks some. The repertoire holds hundreds of thousands of clones, with around 96% as singletons. The sequencing sample was made of memory CD8+ T cells sorted from blood. The origin of the receptors is a man aged 25 to 40 in good health. The conserved cysteine and the conserved F or W are not part of the CDR3 here. A row's size may be missing; if present it is once, few, many or a size class.

TRBJ1-1,TRBV5-1,9,.,ASNGNTEAF
TRBJ2-1,TRBV11-2,10,.,ASSLVSDEQF
TRBJ1-4,TRBV28,12,.,ASSQQGTNEKLF
TRBJ2-5,TRBV6-5,11,.,ASSLTGRETQY
.,TRBV7-2,12,.,ASIRPGLSYEQY
TRBJ2-7,TRBV4-2,16,.,ASSQETGRKRECYEQY
TRBJ2-3,TRBV19,12,.,ASSIVASTDTQY
TRBJ2-2,TRBV19,13,.,ASSIQDPYTGELF
TRBJ1-4,TRBV5-1,12,.,ASSLDRRNEKLF
TRBJ1-5,TRBV6-5,12,.,ASSQGSRGQPQH
TRBJ2-7,TRBV4-2,15,.,ASSQDWTTQIPYEQY
TRBJ2-3,TRBV4-2,13,once,ASSPNRVGTDTQY
TRBJ2-7,TRBV28,15,.,ASSLLNVRGPLLRFY
TRBJ2-5,TRBV14,12,.,ASRPTGDGETQY
TRBJ1-2,TRBV10-3,14,.,AISEGGQAINYGYT
TRBJ2-5,TRBV5-4,12,.,ASSLEGVQETQY
TRBJ2-3,TRBV29-1,13,.,SVEGTPPPGDTQY
TRBJ2-7,TRBV6-5,11,.,ASSPRAAYEQY
TRBJ2-7,TRBV4-1,12,.,ASSQVKREREQY
TRBJ2-3,TRBV2,13,.,ASSGLIAGTDTQY
TRBJ1-1,TRBV28,12,.,ASSFGGAGTEAF
TRBJ1-4,TRBV6-1,14,.,ASSEALGRIDEKLF
TRBJ2-7,TRBV27,11,.,ASSPFWGGEQY
TRBJ1-1,TRBV5-1,12,.,ASSLAGGNTEAF
TRBJ2-1,TRBV28,14,.,ASSWPGTSLYNEQF
TRBJ2-5,TRBV9,14,.,ASSVTSARAGETQY
TRBJ1-2,TRBV5-4,12,.,ASSPTDRSYGYT
TRBJ2-2,TRBV5-5,14,.,ASSLKGGLYTGELF
TRBJ1-4,TRBV10-3,12,.,AISTNRNGGKLF
TRBJ2-1,TRBV5-6,10,.,ASSFNGNEQF
TRBJ1-3,TRBV10-3,9,.,ATVSGNTIY
TRBJ2-1,TRBV7-9,11,.,ASRTGLDNEQF
TRBJ2-7,TRBV2,13,.,ASKPMTYEGYEQY
TRBJ1-3,TRBV14,11,.,ASSQYRGNTIY
TRBJ2-7,TRBV12-5,11,.,ASGLVRGYEQY